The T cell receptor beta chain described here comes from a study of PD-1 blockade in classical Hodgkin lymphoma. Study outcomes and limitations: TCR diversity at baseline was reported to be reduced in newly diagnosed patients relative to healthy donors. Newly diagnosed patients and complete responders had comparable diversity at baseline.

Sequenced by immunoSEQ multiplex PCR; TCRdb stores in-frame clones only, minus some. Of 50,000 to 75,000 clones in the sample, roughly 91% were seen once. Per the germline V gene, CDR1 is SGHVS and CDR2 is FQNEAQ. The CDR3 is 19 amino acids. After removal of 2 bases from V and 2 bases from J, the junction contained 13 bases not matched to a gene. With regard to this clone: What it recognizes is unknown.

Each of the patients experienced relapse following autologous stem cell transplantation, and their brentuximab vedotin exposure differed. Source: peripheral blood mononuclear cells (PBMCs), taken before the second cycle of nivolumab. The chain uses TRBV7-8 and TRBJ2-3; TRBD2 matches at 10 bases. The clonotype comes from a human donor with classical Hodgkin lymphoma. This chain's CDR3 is CASSLQSLAGAHTTDTQYF. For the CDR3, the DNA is TGTGCCAGCAGCTTACAGAGTCTAGCGGGGGCCCATACCACAGATACGCAGTATTTT.